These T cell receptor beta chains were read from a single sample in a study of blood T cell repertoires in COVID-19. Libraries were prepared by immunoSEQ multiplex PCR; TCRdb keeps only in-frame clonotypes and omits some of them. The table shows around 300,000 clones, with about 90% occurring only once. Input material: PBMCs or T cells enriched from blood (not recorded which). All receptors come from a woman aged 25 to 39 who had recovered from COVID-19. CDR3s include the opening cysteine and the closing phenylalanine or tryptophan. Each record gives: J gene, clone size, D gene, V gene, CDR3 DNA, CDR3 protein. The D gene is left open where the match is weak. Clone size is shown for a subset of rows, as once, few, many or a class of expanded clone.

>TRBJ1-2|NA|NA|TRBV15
TGTGCCACCAGCAGAGACAGGTCGGTTAACTATGGCTACACCTTC
CATSRDRSVNYGYTF
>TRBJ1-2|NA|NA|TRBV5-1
TGCGCCAGCAGCTTGGCCGGCAGCGAAGGAGGCTACACCTTC
CASSLAGSEGGYTF
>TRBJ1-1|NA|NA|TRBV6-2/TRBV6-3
TGTGCCAGCAGTTACCAGGGGCGGAGAACTGAAGCTTTCTTT
CASSYQGRRTEAFF
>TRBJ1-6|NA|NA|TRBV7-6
TGTGCCAGCAGCCTAAGAGGCTTAAATTCACCCCTCCACTTT
CASSLRGLNSPLHF
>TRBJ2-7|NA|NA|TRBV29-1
TGCAGCGTTGAAGACAGTTCCTACGAGCAGTACTTC
CSVEDSSYEQYF
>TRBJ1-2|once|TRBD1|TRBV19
TGTGCCAGTAGTTCTACAGGGGGCGGCTATGGCTACACCTTC
CASSSTGGGYGYTF
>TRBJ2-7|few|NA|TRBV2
TGTGCCAGCAGGCAGACAGGTCCCTCCTACGAGCAGTACTTC
CASRQTGPSYEQYF
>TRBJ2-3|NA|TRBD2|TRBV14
TGTGCCAGCAGCCAAGTCGGCGGGAGTGGGACAGATACGCAGTATTTT
CASSQVGGSGTDTQYF
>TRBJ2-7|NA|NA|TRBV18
TGTGCCAGCTCACCGGGTCAGGGTACAATTAGGCAGTACTTC
CASSPGQGTIRQYF
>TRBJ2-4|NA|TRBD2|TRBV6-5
TGTGCCAGCGGCGGGCGGGAGCGGTGGAACATTCAGTACTTC
CASGGRERWNIQYF
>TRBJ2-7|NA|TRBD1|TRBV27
TGTGCCAGCGGAACACAGGGGTTCGAGCAGTACTTC
CASGTQGFEQYF